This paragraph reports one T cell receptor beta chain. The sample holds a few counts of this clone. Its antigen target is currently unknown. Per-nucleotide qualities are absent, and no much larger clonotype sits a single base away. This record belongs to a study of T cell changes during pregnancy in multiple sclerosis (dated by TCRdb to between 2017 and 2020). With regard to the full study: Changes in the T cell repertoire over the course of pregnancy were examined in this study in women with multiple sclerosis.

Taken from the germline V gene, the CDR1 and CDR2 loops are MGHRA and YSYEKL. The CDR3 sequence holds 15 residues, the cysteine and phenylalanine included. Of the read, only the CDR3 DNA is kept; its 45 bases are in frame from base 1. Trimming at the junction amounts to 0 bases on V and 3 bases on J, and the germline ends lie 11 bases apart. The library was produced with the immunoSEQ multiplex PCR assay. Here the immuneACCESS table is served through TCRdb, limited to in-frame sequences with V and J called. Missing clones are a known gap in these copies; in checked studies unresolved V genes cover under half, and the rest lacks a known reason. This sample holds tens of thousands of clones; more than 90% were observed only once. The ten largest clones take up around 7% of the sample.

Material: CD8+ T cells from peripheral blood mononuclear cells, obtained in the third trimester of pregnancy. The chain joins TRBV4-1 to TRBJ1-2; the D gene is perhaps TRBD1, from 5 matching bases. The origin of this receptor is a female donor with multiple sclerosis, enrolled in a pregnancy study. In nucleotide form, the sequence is TGCGCCAGCAGCCAAGAGCCGGGGGAGTACTATGGCTACACCTTC. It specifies CASSQEPGEYYGYTF.